This T cell receptor beta chain was captured in a study of shared clonotypes between healthy human individuals. Assay: immunoSEQ multiplex PCR; the TCRdb copy retains only in-frame clones and omits some. The table has roughly 2,000,000 clones, approximately 94% seen once. Naive CD8 isolation took CD45RO-negative cells positively selected for CCR7 and excluded terminally differentiated effector memory CD45RA+ cells. V lost 4 bases and J lost 7; bases outside the gene matches: 12. This CDR3 region has 15 residues. Per the germline V gene, CDR1 is SQVTM and CDR2 is ANQGSEA. For this clone: Antigen: not known.

Broader study findings: Generally, naive subsets (rather than memory subsets) showed larger estimated richness.

The source is a man aged 18 to 35 in good health. The sequenced sample consisted of naive CD8+ T cells sorted from blood. The chain links TRBV29-1 to TRBJ2-1; 8 nucleotides line up with TRBD2. The CDR3 region has the DNA TGCAGCGTTGCCCAGCGGGAGCAAATCCGGAATGAGCAGTTCTTC. Translated, it gives CSVAQREQIRNEQFF.